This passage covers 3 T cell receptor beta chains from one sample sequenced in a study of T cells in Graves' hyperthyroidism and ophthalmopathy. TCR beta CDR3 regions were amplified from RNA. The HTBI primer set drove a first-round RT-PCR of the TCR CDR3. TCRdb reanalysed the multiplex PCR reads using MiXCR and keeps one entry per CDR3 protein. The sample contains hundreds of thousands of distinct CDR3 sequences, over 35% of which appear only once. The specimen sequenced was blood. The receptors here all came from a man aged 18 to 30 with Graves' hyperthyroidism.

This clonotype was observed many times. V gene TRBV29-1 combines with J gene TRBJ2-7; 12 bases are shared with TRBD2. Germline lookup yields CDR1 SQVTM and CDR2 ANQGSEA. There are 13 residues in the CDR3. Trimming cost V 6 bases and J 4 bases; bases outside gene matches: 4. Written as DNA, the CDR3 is TGCAGCGTGACTAGCGGGAGCCATTACGAGCAGTACTTC. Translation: CSVTSGSHYEQYF.

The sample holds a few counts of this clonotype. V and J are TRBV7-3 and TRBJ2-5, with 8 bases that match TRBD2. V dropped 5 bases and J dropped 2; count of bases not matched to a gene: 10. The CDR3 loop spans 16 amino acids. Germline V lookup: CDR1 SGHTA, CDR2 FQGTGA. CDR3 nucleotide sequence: TGTGCCAGCAGCCAAGACGGTAGCGGGATTCAAGAGACCCAGTACTTC. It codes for CASSQDGSGIQETQYF.

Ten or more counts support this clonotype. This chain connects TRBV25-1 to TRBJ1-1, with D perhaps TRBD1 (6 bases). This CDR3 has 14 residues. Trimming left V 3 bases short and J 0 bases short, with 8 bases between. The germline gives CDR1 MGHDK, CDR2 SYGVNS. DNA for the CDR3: TGTGCCAGCAGTGACGGGGGGCTGAACACTGAAGCTTTCTTT. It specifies CASSDGGLNTEAFF.